The 32 T cell receptor beta chains below all came from one sample that was sequenced in a study of Graves' ophthalmopathy and Graves' hyperthyroidism. TCR beta CDR3 regions were amplified from RNA transcripts. First-round RT-PCR used HTBI primers; second-round multiplex PCR followed. A single record per CDR3 protein comes from TCRdb applying MiXCR to the multiplex PCR reads. The sample has roughly 500,000 distinct CDR3 sequences; around 15% are singletons. The sample was blood. These receptors all stem from a woman in her 30s with Graves' ophthalmopathy.

This clonotype occurred many times. This chain connects TRBV30 to TRBJ2-7; TRBD1 aligns across 7 bases. This CDR3 spans 16 amino acids. Germline-derived CDR1 and CDR2 are GTSNPN and SVGIG (reference sequence). The trim removed 5 bases at V and 1 base at J, leaving 14 bases unmatched. CDR3 DNA sequence: TGTGCCTGGGGTCTCCTGTCGACAGGGTCGTCCTACGAGCAGTACTTC. Amino acid sequence: CAWGLLSTGSSYEQYF.

Comments on this clonotype: The conserved phenylalanine or tryptophan is not found at the CDR3 terminus, so this likely reflects a read error. The chain uses TRBV19 and TRBJ2-6; D unresolved. Germline CDR1 reads LNHDA; CDR2 reads SQIVND (reference sequence). V lost 9 bases, J lost 0 bases, and 18 bases lay in between. This CDR3 has 17 residues. The CDR3 here is CASNPIRHLSGANVLTY. In DNA, the CDR3 is TGTGCCAGCAATCCCATTAGGCATCTCTCTGGGGCCAACGTCCTGACTTAC.

In its sample, this clonotype was seen many times. The CDR3 sequence is CASRRGAAEQYF. The CDR3 nucleotides are TGTGCCAGCAGGAGGGGGGCAGCCGAGCAGTACTTC. This sequence joins TRBV12-3 or TRBV12-4 and TRBJ2-7; D is perhaps TRBD1 or TRBD2 (6 bases each). The CDR3 extends over 12 amino acids. The ends were cut back, 6 bases at V and 6 bases at J, with 12 bases in the middle.

In its sample, this clonotype was seen many times. The rearrangement uses TRBV4-3 and TRBJ1-5; perhaps TRBD1 as D (6 bases). This CDR3 is built from 20 residues. V was trimmed by 5 bases and J by 5 bases, leaving 31 bases between them. The germline gives CDR1 LGHNA, CDR2 YSLEER. Here the CDR3 reads CASSKRRGLDYREGDQPQHF. CDR3 sequence (DNA): TGCGCCAGCAGCAAAAGAAGGGGTTTGGACTACAGGGAGGGGGATCAGCCCCAGCATTTT.

This clonotype has ten or more counts. The rearrangement uses TRBV29-1 and TRBJ2-7; 7 bases agree with TRBD2. In germline, CDR1 is SQVTM, CDR2 ANQGSEA. The CDR3 contains 11 residues. With V trimmed by 6 bases and J by 6 bases, 5 bases remained unmatched. CDR3 bases: TGCAGCGTCTACGGGGGGATCGAGCAGTACTTC. This codes for CSVYGGIEQYF.

V gene TRBV19 combines with J gene TRBJ2-7; weak D call: TRBD2 (6 bases). V was clipped by 4 bases and J by 2 bases, with 15 bases between them. CDR1 and CDR2 from the germline V gene are LNHDA and SQIVND (reference sequence). The CDR3 has 15 residues. Written as DNA, the CDR3 is TGTGCCAGTAGTAAGGGACTTATACCAACCTACGAGCAGTACTTC. Its protein product is CASSKGLIPTYEQYF.

This clonotype was seen ten or more times. Relative to the germline gene, one junction end is altered; a read error may explain this. The chain carries TRBV5-1 and TRBJ2-5; D unclear. Germline V gives CDR1 SGHRS, CDR2 YFSETQ. The CDR3 consists of 13 residues. This CDR3 reads CASSLVGKETQYF. The CDR3 DNA reads as TGTGCCAGCAGTTTGGTAGGAAAAGAGACCCAGTACTTC.

The sample holds many counts of this clonotype. The rearrangement uses TRBV12-3 or TRBV12-4 and TRBJ2-6; TRBD1 is a possible D gene (5 bases). V lost 2 bases and J 1 base, leaving 9 bases between the germline ends. This CDR3 comprises 16 residues. CDR3 bases: TGTGCCAGCAGTTTAAAGGGGTTTTCTGGGGCCAACGTCCTGACTTTC. Protein sequence: CASSLKGFSGANVLTF.

This clonotype occurred a few times. Sequence at one end of the junction differs from germline and may be a read error. This sequence joins TRBV7-2 and TRBJ2-4; no reliable D call. Germline V CDR1 and CDR2: SGHTA, FQGNSA. This CDR3 has 15 amino acids. CDR3 sequence (DNA): TGTGCCAGCAGCTTAAGGGCAGTGGCCAAAAACATTAAGTACTTC. Translation: CASSLRAVAKNIKYF.

This clonotype was seen many times. The rearrangement uses TRBV3-1 and TRBJ2-5; weak D call: TRBD2 (5 bases). Trimming pared 0 bases from V and 4 bases from J, leaving 12 bases between. CDR1 and CDR2 from the germline V gene are LGHDT and YNNKEL (reference sequence). This CDR3 comprises 15 residues. The CDR3 coding sequence is TGTGCCAGCAGCCAAGAAGACTACCCGACAGAGACCCAGTACTTC. Translating gives CASSQEDYPTETQYF.

The sample holds many counts of this clonotype. This rearrangement joins TRBV7-8 to TRBJ2-5, with 8 bases matching TRBD2. This CDR3 comprises 16 residues. CDR1 and CDR2 from the germline V gene are SGHVS and FQNEAQ. V lost 2 bases, J lost 3 bases, and 8 bases stayed unmatched. The CDR3 loop reads CASSLPSVSGEETQYF. CDR3 DNA sequence: TGTGCCAGCAGCTTACCCTCGGTTAGCGGGGAAGAGACCCAGTACTTC.

This clonotype was observed many times. V and J are TRBV6-4 and TRBJ1-2; D is ambiguous. The CDR3 is made up of 14 amino acids. The V gene's germline CDR1 is MRHNA and CDR2 SNTAGT. V was clipped by 6 bases and J by 4 bases, with 15 bases between them. The CDR3: CASSQEGEGYGYTF. As DNA, the CDR3 is TGTGCCAGCAGCCAAGAGGGAGAGGGCTATGGCTACACCTTC.

In this sample, this clonotype turned up many times. The gene calls are TRBV6-1 and TRBJ1-3, with D perhaps matching TRBD1 (6 bases). The V end lost 0 bases, the J end lost 4 bases, and 13 bases lay between the germline ends. CDR3 length equals 16 residues. The germline V gene encodes CDR1 MNHNS and CDR2 SASEGT. The CDR3: CASSEAWTAPGNTIYF. CDR3 coding DNA: TGTGCCAGCAGTGAAGCTTGGACAGCACCCGGAAACACCATATATTTT.

This clonotype was seen repeatedly, ten times or more. The chain employs TRBV24-1 and TRBJ2-5; D not certain. V was trimmed by 3 bases and J by 5 bases, leaving 9 bases between them. This CDR3 is 13 amino acids long. Germline assignment: CDR1 KGHDR and CDR2 SFDVKD. The CDR3 DNA reads as TGTGCCACCAGTGATACCTTCAGGGAGACCCAGTACTTC. This gives the protein CATSDTFRETQYF.

Concerning this clonotype: A read error may be the cause here, since a much bigger clone is one base away. The rearrangement uses TRBV3-1 and TRBJ1-1; no reliable D call. Germline CDR1 reads LGHDT; CDR2 reads YNNKEL (reference sequence). CDR3 size: 13 residues. CDR3 DNA sequence: TGTGCCAGCCGCCAACCCCCCCACCCTGAAGCTTTCTTT. It codes for CASRQPPHPEAFF.

Remarks on this clonotype: An end of the junction differs from the germline gene, which may be a read error. The chain employs TRBV20-1 and TRBJ2-7; 8 positions agree with TRBD2. The CDR3 sequence is 15 residues long. The germline V gene encodes CDR1 DFQATT and CDR2 SNEGSKA (reference sequence). CDR3 coding DNA: TGCAGTGGTGAGGGCAGCGGGAGAACCCCCTACGAGCAGGACTTC. Translating it yields CSGEGSGRTPYEQDF.

The chain links TRBV6-5 to TRBJ2-7, with D maybe TRBD1 (6 bases). Trimming took off 0 bases at V and 1 base at J, with 13 bases between the two ends. Germline values: CDR1 MNHEY, CDR2 SVGAGI. The CDR3 loop spans 16 amino acids. The CDR3 is CASSYSRNRVSYEQYF. CDR3 in DNA: TGTGCCAGCAGTTACTCGAGAAACAGGGTTTCCTACGAGCAGTACTTC.

The J gene is TRBJ1-2, the V gene TRBV12-3 or TRBV12-4; 7 positions match TRBD1. This CDR3 spans 12 amino acids. V shed 6 bases and J 5 bases; nucleotides not matched to a gene: 3. The CDR3, as DNA: TGTGCCAGCAGGGGGACAGAGTATGGCTACACCTTC. Translation: CASRGTEYGYTF.

This clonotype was counted ten times or more. The rearrangement joins TRBV6-1 to TRBJ1-1; 7 positions match TRBD1. After removal of 6 bases from V and 0 bases from J, the junction contained 7 bases not matched to a gene. The germline V gene has CDR1 MNHNS and CDR2 SASEGT. This CDR3 comprises 15 residues. CDR3 coding DNA: TGTGCCAGCAGGGACAGGATTCTGATGAACACTGAAGCTTTCTTT. Translated: CASRDRILMNTEAFF.

This clonotype was observed at least ten times. The chain couples TRBV12-3 or TRBV12-4 to TRBJ2-7, with TRBD2 as a possible D gene (5 bases). Deletions cut 4 bases from V and 5 bases from J, with 12 bases between. There are 13 residues in the CDR3. The CDR3 here is CASSWASSHEQYF. CDR3 DNA sequence: TGTGCCAGCAGTTGGGCTAGCAGCCACGAGCAGTACTTC.

This chain links TRBV6-1 with TRBJ1-1; unclear D gene. The V and J ends lost 6 bases and 1 base respectively, with 9 bases between them. This CDR3 has 13 residues. CDR1 and CDR2 from the germline V gene are MNHNS and SASEGT. The CDR3 here is CASSAVWNTEAFF. CDR3 DNA sequence: TGTGCCAGCAGCGCGGTGTGGAACACTGAAGCTTTCTTT.

This clonotype was observed a handful of times. The chain has TRBV30 and TRBJ1-6, with TRBD1 as a possible D gene (6 bases). Germline CDR1 reads GTSNPN; CDR2 reads SVGIG (reference sequence). V was shortened by 3 bases and J by 0 bases, with 9 bases between the two germline ends. This CDR3 is built from 15 residues. The CDR3 DNA reads TGTGCCTGGAGCGGACAGAGCTCCTATAATTCACCCCTCCACTTT. Translating gives CAWSGQSSYNSPLHF.

Many counts were recorded for this clonotype. The CDR3 spells CASRWLTNTGELFF. CDR3 DNA sequence: TGTGCCAGCAGGTGGCTGACGAACACCGGGGAGCTGTTTTTT. The genes are TRBV6-5 and TRBJ2-2; D not resolved. There are 14 residues in the CDR3. Germline loops: CDR1 MNHEY, CDR2 SVGAGI. Trimming pared 6 bases from V and 0 bases from J, leaving 8 bases between.

This clonotype was recorded many times. J is TRBJ2-5 and V is TRBV27; 7 positions agree with TRBD2. V trimming: 2 bases; J trimming: 1 base; junction bases outside the gene matches: 1. From germline, CDR1 is MNHEY and CDR2 SMNVEV (reference sequence). The length of the CDR3 is 14 residues. CDR3 sequence: CASSLRLAQETQYF. CDR3 nucleotides: TGTGCCAGCAGTTTAAGACTAGCCCAAGAGACCCAGTACTTC.

This clonotype was detected many times. CDR3 sequence: CASRASPNTGELFF. Written as DNA, the CDR3 is TGTGCCAGCAGGGCTAGCCCGAACACCGGGGAGCTGTTTTTT. The V gene is TRBV6-1, the J gene TRBJ2-2; TRBD2 is a possible D gene (5 bases). CDR3 length: 14 amino acids. Germline CDR1 is MNHNS and CDR2 is SASEGT. V gave up 6 bases and J gave up 0 bases, with 8 bases separating them.

This clonotype has more than one count but fewer than ten. The genes are TRBV11-2 and TRBJ2-7; the match to TRBD2 covers 10 bases. With 4 bases clipped from V and 5 bases from J, the junction kept 11 bases outside the gene matches. The CDR3 covers 16 residues. Germline V gives CDR1 SGHAT, CDR2 FQNNGV. The CDR3 spells CASSSNQRGGLNEQYF. CDR3 nucleotide sequence: TGTGCCAGCAGCTCAAATCAGCGGGGGGGCCTCAACGAGCAGTACTTC.

The chain couples TRBV6-2 or TRBV6-3 to TRBJ1-5; 11 bases are a match to TRBD1. The germline gives CDR1 MNHEY, CDR2 SVGEGT. With V trimmed by 6 bases and J by 0 bases, 13 bases remained unmatched. CDR3 length: 19 residues. CDR3 sequence (DNA): TGTGCCAGCAGACGACGACCCGGACAGGGGGCATATAGCAATCAGCCCCAGCATTTT. It yields the protein CASRRRPGQGAYSNQPQHF.

This clonotype showed up many times. The chain links TRBV6-1 to TRBJ1-6; D remains unclear. With 1 base removed from V and 1 base from J, the gap between germline ends came to 5 bases. The germline V gene encodes CDR1 MNHNS and CDR2 SASEGT. This CDR3 contains 15 residues. The CDR3 here is CASSEGRSYNSPLHF. CDR3 DNA sequence: TGTGCCAGCAGTGAAGGGAGGTCCTATAATTCACCCCTCCACTTT.

This clonotype was found many times. The CDR3 region is CASSFAGDNQPQHF. CDR3 bases: TGTGCCAGCAGCTTTGCGGGGGACAATCAGCCCCAGCATTTT. J is TRBJ1-5 and V is TRBV7-9, with D perhaps matching TRBD1 (5 bases). This CDR3 is built from 14 residues. Germline values: CDR1 SEHNR, CDR2 FQNEAQ (reference sequence). Trimming took 3 bases from V and 3 from J, leaving 9 bases between them.

This clonotype was counted many times. The chain recombines TRBV6-1 with TRBJ1-2; TRBD1 agrees at 12 bases. Germline V gene lookup returns CDR1 MNHNS and CDR2 SASEGT. V gave up 6 bases and J gave up 8 bases; unmatched junction bases: 4. The CDR3 is made up of 13 amino acids. The CDR3, as DNA: TGTGCCAGCAGGACCGGGACAGGGGGCGGCTACACCTTC. It yields the protein CASRTGTGGGYTF.

This clonotype was detected many times. DNA of the CDR3: TGTGCCTGGACTCCCGGGTTTTGGCGTATTGGCTACACCTTC. It codes for CAWTPGFWRIGYTF. The V and J genes are TRBV30 and TRBJ1-2; D ambiguous. Germline assignment: CDR1 GTSNPN and CDR2 SVGIG (reference sequence). V lost 4 bases, J lost 7 bases, and 19 bases lay in between. CDR3 size: 14 residues.

The table lists this clonotype with many counts. V usage is TRBV7-9 and J usage is TRBJ1-2; D gene ambiguous. This CDR3 comprises 16 residues. Trimming took off 6 bases at V and 4 bases at J, with 21 bases between the two ends. CDR1 SEHNR and CDR2 FQNEAQ come from the germline V gene (reference sequence). The CDR3 here is CASRGGLSYSLYGYTF. CDR3 coding DNA: TGTGCCAGCAGGGGAGGTCTATCCTATAGCCTCTATGGCTACACCTTC.